These 11 T cell receptor beta chains were all obtained from the same sample, sequenced in a study of early T cells in non-severe SARS-CoV-2 infection. MiXCR was run by TCRdb on the 5' RACE reads, yielding one entry per CDR3 protein. The table lists roughly 63,000 distinct CDR3 sequences, about an eighth of them singletons. Material for sequencing was whole blood. Source of these receptors: an adult who was a healthcare worker with PCR-confirmed SARS-CoV-2 infection or an uninfected control (not recorded which).

Ten or more counts support this clonotype. CDR3 nucleotides: TGTGCCAGCAGAACAACAGGGGAGGGGAGTCAGCCCCAGCATTTT. Translated: CASRTTGEGSQPQHF. The chain couples TRBV6-2 or TRBV6-3 to TRBJ1-5; 7 nucleotides match TRBD1. The V segment lost 6 bases and the J segment 6 bases; nucleotides outside the gene matches: 11. This CDR3 comprises 15 residues. Germline-derived CDR1 and CDR2 are MNHEY and SVGEGT.

The chain joins TRBV7-9 to TRBJ2-3, with D maybe TRBD1 (5 bases). The CDR3 extends over 15 amino acids. Between the trimmed V and J ends, which lost 2 bases and 1 base, there was a span of 10 bases. CDR1 is SEHNR and CDR2 is FQNEAQ in the germline V gene (reference sequence). The CDR3 coding sequence is TGTGCCAGCAGCTTATACGGCAGGGGCACAGATACGCAGTATTTT. This encodes CASSLYGRGTDTQYF.

The chain is built from TRBV20-1 and TRBJ2-7, with 7 bases identical to TRBD1. Germline CDR1 and CDR2: DFQATT and SNEGSKA (reference sequence). Germline trimming cut 0 bases from V and 4 bases from J; bases unmatched to any gene: 3. This CDR3 is 13 amino acids long. The CDR3 is CSAREATGYEQYF. In DNA form, the CDR3 reads TGCAGTGCTAGAGAAGCGACAGGGTACGAGCAGTACTTC.

This clonotype was detected ten times or more. This chain uses TRBV27 with TRBJ2-5; possibly TRBD2 for D (6 bases). Germline CDR1 and CDR2: MNHEY and SMNVEV (reference sequence). Trimming removed 5 bases at V and 7 bases at J, with 17 bases between. The CDR3 sequence is 14 residues long. The CDR3 reads CASSPSGDPGTQYF. In DNA form, the CDR3 reads TGTGCCAGCAGTCCCTCGGGGGACCCGGGGACCCAGTACTTC.

At least ten counts were recorded for this clonotype. The chain joins TRBV7-3 to TRBJ2-7, with 8 nucleotides matching TRBD1. V shed 5 bases, J shed 5 bases, and the junction held 8 bases outside the gene matches. There are 14 residues in the CDR3. Germline assignment: CDR1 SGHTA and CDR2 FQGTGA. The CDR3 sequence is CASSTTGGSDEQYF. The CDR3 bases are TGTGCCAGCAGCACAACAGGGGGATCGGACGAGCAGTACTTC.

CDR3 loop: CASSLGQGLSPLHF. In nucleotides, the CDR3 is TGTGCCAGCAGTTTAGGACAGGGCCTATCACCCCTCCACTTT. This chain connects TRBV27 to TRBJ1-6, with 8 bases that match TRBD1. Trimming removed 2 bases from V and 10 bases from J; junction bases left unmatched: 4. This CDR3 is 14 amino acids long. Germline-derived CDR1 and CDR2 are MNHEY and SMNVEV (reference sequence).

This clonotype was picked up many times. The chain employs TRBV11-3 and TRBJ2-2, with D maybe TRBD1 (7 bases). CDR3 length: 16 residues. V lost 1 base, J lost 2 bases, and 11 bases lay in between. Germline CDR1 reads SGHNT; CDR2 reads YENEEA. Here the CDR3 reads CASSLGGGGNTGELFF. CDR3 bases: TGTGCCAGCAGCTTAGGTGGAGGGGGCAACACCGGGGAGCTGTTTTTT.

V is TRBV5-6 and J is TRBJ2-5; 7 nucleotides match TRBD1. V lost 1 base to trimming and J lost 5 bases; unmatched junction nucleotides: 2. Germline CDR1 reads SGHDT; CDR2 reads YYEEEE. This CDR3 is built from 13 residues. The CDR3 is CASSLKGAETQYF. The DNA of the CDR3 is TGTGCCAGCAGCTTGAAGGGGGCTGAGACCCAGTACTTC. The whole variable domain, remainder taken from reference TRBV5-6 and TRBJ2-5, is DAGVTQSPTHLIKTRGQQVTLRCSPKSGHDTVSWYQQALGQGPQFIFQYYEEEERQRGNFPDRFSGHQFPNYSSELNVNALLLGDSALYLCASSLKGAETQYFGPGTRLLVL.

The V gene is TRBV19, the J gene TRBJ2-4, with unresolved D. V lost 4 bases and J lost 0, with 7 bases in between. The CDR3 is 14 residues long. The V gene's germline CDR1 is LNHDA and CDR2 SQIVND (reference sequence). CDR3 sequence: CASSTEIAKNIQYF. CDR3 DNA: TGTGCCAGTAGTACTGAAATAGCCAAAAACATTCAGTACTTC.

This clonotype has a count of ten or more. The V and J genes are TRBV7-9 and TRBJ1-1; 7 bases match TRBD1. V shed 4 bases and J 0 bases; nucleotides not matched to a gene: 5. There are 15 residues in the CDR3. Germline V lookup: CDR1 SEHNR, CDR2 FQNEAQ (reference sequence). DNA of the CDR3: TGTGCCAGCAGCTCAGGGGGAGGGCTGAACACTGAAGCTTTCTTT. Encoded protein: CASSSGGGLNTEAFF. The entire variable domain, with the rest obtained from reference TRBV7-9 and TRBJ1-1, is as follows: DTGVSQNPRHKITKRGQNVTFRCDPISEHNRLYWYRQTLGQGPEFLTYFQNEAQLEKSRLLSDRFSAERPKGSFSTLEIQRTEQGDSAMYLCASSSGGGLNTEAFFGQGTRLTVV.

This clonotype was detected many times. CDR3 amino acids: CASIDVAAMNTEAFF. As DNA, the CDR3 is TGTGCCAGCATTGACGTGGCAGCAATGAACACTGAAGCTTTCTTT. The chain links TRBV7-2 to TRBJ1-1; D is unresolved. From germline, CDR1 is SGHTA and CDR2 FQGNSA. The CDR3 has 15 residues. V lost 7 bases and J 0 bases, leaving 15 bases between the germline ends.